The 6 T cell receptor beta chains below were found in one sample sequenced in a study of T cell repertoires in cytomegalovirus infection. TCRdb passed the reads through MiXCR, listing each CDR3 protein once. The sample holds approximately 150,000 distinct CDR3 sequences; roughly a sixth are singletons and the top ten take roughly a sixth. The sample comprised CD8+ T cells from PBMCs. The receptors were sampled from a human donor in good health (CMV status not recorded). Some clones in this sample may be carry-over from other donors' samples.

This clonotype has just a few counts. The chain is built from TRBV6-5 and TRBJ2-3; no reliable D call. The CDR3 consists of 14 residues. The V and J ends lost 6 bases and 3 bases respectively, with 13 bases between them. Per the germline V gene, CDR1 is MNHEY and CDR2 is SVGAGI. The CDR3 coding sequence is TGTGCCAGCAGAAAGACCCTCGGGACAGATACGCAGTATTTT. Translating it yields CASRKTLGTDTQYF.

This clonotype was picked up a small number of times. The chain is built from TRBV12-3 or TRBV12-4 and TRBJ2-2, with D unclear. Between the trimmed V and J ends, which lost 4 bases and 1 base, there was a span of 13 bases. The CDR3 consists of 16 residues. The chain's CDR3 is CASSSDIHLNTGELFF. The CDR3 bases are TGTGCCAGCAGTTCAGACATCCACCTGAACACCGGGGAGCTGTTTTTT.

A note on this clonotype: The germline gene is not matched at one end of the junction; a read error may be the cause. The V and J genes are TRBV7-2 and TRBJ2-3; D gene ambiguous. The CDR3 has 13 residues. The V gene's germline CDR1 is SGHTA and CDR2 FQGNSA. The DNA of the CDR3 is TGTGCCATCAGCTTAGGCGCCGGAGATACGCAGTATTTT. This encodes CAISLGAGDTQYF.

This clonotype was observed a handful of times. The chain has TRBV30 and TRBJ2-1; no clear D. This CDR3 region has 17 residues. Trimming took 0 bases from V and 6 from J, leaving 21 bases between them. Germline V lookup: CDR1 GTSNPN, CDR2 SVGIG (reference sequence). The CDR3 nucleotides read TGTGCCTGGAGTGTAGGATCCTGGGTCTCACCGGGCAATGAGCAGTTCTTC. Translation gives CAWSVGSWVSPGNEQFF.

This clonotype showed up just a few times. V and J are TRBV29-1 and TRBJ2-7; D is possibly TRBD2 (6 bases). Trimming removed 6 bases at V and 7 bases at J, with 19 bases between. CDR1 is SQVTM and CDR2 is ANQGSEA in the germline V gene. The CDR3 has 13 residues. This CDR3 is CSVGGDPSGEQYF. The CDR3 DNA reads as TGCAGCGTGGGGGGAGACCCATCGGGGGAGCAGTACTTC.

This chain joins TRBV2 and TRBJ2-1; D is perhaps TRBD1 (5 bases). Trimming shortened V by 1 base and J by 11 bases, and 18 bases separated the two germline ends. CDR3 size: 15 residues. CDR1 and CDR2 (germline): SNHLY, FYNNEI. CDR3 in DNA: TGTGCCAGCAGTGAAGGGACAACGAGGAGCCTCAAGCAGTTCTTC. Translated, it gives CASSEGTTRSLKQFF.